Listed here are 2 T cell receptor beta chains from one sample, sequenced in a study of blood T cell repertoires in COVID-19. Method: immunoSEQ multiplex PCR; TCRdb's copy keeps in-frame clones and lacks some. Here the sample spans some 270,000 clones, approximately 85% being singletons. Material for sequencing was peripheral blood. The receptors were gathered from a woman aged 70-85 years with acute or convalescent COVID-19.

This chain connects TRBV6-6 to TRBJ2-5; TRBD1 might be the D (5 bases). Germline loops: CDR1 MNHNY, CDR2 SVGAGI (reference sequence). CDR3 length: 13 residues. Trimming took 2 bases from V and 9 from J, leaving 13 bases between them. CDR3 region: CASSYPPQGAQYF. The CDR3, as DNA: TGTGCCAGCAGTTACCCACCCCAAGGGGCCCAGTACTTC.

This clone was observed a few times. The V and J genes are TRBV3-1 (or the pseudogene TRBV3-2) and TRBJ1-6, with no clear D. Between the trimmed V and J ends, which lost 0 bases and 13 bases, there was a span of 7 bases. The germline V gene encodes CDR1 LGHDT and CDR2 YNNKEL (reference sequence). The CDR3 extends over 12 amino acids. DNA for the CDR3: TGTGCCAGCAGCCAAGATGCCGCGCCCCTCCACTTT. This gives the protein CASSQDAAPLHF.